The 29 T cell receptor beta chains given below trace back to one sample, sequenced in a study of T cell responses to AZD1222 COVID-19 vaccine. The data were produced by immunoSEQ multiplex PCR, yet TCRdb's version contains in-frame clones alone and is incomplete. The table includes over 150,000 clones, 85% to 90% detected once. The material sequenced was peripheral blood, taken on day 0 of AZD1222 vaccination. These receptor sequences come from an adult in good health.

V and J are TRBV7-2 and TRBJ1-6; D is uncertain. The CDR3 contains 15 residues. Trimming shortened V by 1 base and J by 7 bases, and 11 bases separated the two germline ends. Germline V lookup: CDR1 SGHTA, CDR2 FQGNSA. CDR3 sequence reads: CASSLESGYNSPLHF. DNA of the CDR3: TGTGCCAGCAGCTTAGAATCCGGGTACAATTCACCCCTCCACTTT.

V usage is TRBV10-2 and J usage is TRBJ2-3; D is unclear. The germline gives CDR1 WSHSY, CDR2 SAAADI. Between the trimmed V and J ends, which lost 6 bases and 2 bases, there was a span of 15 bases. The CDR3 sequence is 15 residues long. The CDR3 DNA is TGCGCCAGCAGGGGTTTAGGACCAGTCACAGATACGCAGTATTTT. It specifies CASRGLGPVTDTQYF.

The chain couples TRBV7-6 to TRBJ2-3; tentative D call: TRBD2 (7 bases). CDR3 length equals 15 residues. V was clipped by 5 bases and J by 2 bases, with 14 bases between them. Germline V gives CDR1 SGHVS, CDR2 FNYEAQ. The CDR3 coding sequence is TGTGCCAGCAGCCTAAGAGGGGGGGACACAGATACGCAGTATTTT. Translation gives CASSLRGGDTDTQYF.

CDR3 DNA: TGTGCCATCAGTTCATTCGGAGGACAACCTGCCGGGGAGCTGTTTTTT. It specifies CAISSFGGQPAGELFF. The chain links TRBV10-3 to TRBJ2-2; D may be TRBD1 or TRBD2 (5 bases each). Germline loops: CDR1 ENHRY, CDR2 SYGVKD. Trimming removed 5 bases at V and 6 bases at J, with 19 bases between. The CDR3 totals 16 residues.

This clone has just one count. The rearrangement joins TRBV19 to TRBJ2-7, with D tentatively TRBD1 (5 bases). The germline V and J ends were trimmed by 4 bases and 3 bases, with 10 bases remaining between them. The CDR3 contains 13 residues. CDR1 is LNHDA and CDR2 is SQIVND in the germline V gene (reference sequence). The CDR3 DNA sequence: TGTGCCAGTAGTAATGGGGCCTACTACGAGCAGTACTTC. Encoded protein: CASSNGAYYEQYF.

V is TRBV5-4 and J is TRBJ2-2; either TRBD1 or TRBD2 may fit D (5 bases each). This CDR3 region has 16 residues. Germline values: CDR1 SGHNT, CDR2 YYREEE (reference sequence). V lost 0 bases and J lost 3, with 12 bases in between. The CDR3 DNA sequence: TGTGCCAGCAGCTTGGGTGGGGGTCGACACACCGGGGAGCTGTTTTTT. Its protein is CASSLGGGRHTGELFF.

The rearrangement uses TRBV6-4 and TRBJ2-7; unclear D gene. Deletions cut 6 bases from V and 7 bases from J, with 19 bases between. Germline V gene data show CDR1 as MRHNA and CDR2 as SNTAGT. This CDR3 is 14 amino acids long. The CDR3 bases are TGTGCCAGCAGGAGGATGGCCGGATCTAGAGAGCAGTACTTC. It specifies CASRRMAGSREQYF.

The rearrangement joins TRBV15 to TRBJ2-5; D is unclear. CDR1 is LNHNV and CDR2 is YYDKDF in the germline V gene (reference sequence). The V gene lost 0 bases and the J gene lost 5 bases, with 10 bases spanning the gap. The CDR3 contains 14 residues. CDR3 DNA: TGTGCCACCAGCAGAGATAAGGGATTGGAGACCCAGTACTTC. Its translation is CATSRDKGLETQYF.

This clone was counted at least ten times. V is TRBV12-3 or TRBV12-4 and J is TRBJ2-5; 7 bases are shared with TRBD2. After removal of 2 bases from V and 5 bases from J, the junction contained 2 bases not matched to a gene. The CDR3 consists of 13 residues. CDR3 loop: CASSLWEGETQYF. Here the CDR3 DNA reads TGTGCCAGCAGTTTATGGGAGGGGGAGACCCAGTACTTC.

The chain links TRBV29-1 to TRBJ2-7, with 11 nucleotides matching TRBD2. Germline CDR1 is SQVTM and CDR2 is ANQGSEA. The V and J ends lost 4 bases and 2 bases, in that order; junction bases with no gene match: 13. This CDR3 has 17 amino acids. The CDR3 DNA is TGCAGCGTTGCGACGGGACTGAAGACTAGCGGGGCCTACGAGCAGTACTTC. Amino acids: CSVATGLKTSGAYEQYF.

The rearrangement uses TRBV6-5 and TRBJ1-2; 8 bases are shared with TRBD1. V trimming: 8 bases; J trimming: 5 bases; junction bases outside the gene matches: 13. The CDR3 has 15 amino acids. The germline V gene encodes CDR1 MNHEY and CDR2 SVGAGI. CDR3 nucleotide sequence: TGTGCCAGCCCCAGGACAGGGCAGGCGGATTATGGCTACACCTTC. Translation: CASPRTGQADYGYTF.

J is TRBJ1-5 and V is TRBV7-8, with TRBD1 as a possible D gene (6 bases). CDR3 size: 21 residues. Trimming took off 5 bases at V and 0 bases at J, with 29 bases between the two ends. Germline CDR1 reads SGHVS; CDR2 reads FQNEAQ. The CDR3, as DNA: TGTGCCAGCAGCCCCTTTTTAATCGGGGGGGCCCACAAGTATAGCAATCAGCCCCAGCATTTT. This sequence encodes CASSPFLIGGAHKYSNQPQHF.

About this clone: Distinct nucleotide sequences in the sample also encode this CDR3. The chain employs TRBV9 and TRBJ2-3, with D hard to call. Trimming removed 0 bases from V and 3 bases from J, with 5 bases in between. The CDR3 runs to 13 residues. The germline V gene has CDR1 SGDLS and CDR2 YYNGEE. CDR3 protein: CASSVVGTDTQYF. CDR3 in DNA: TGTGCCAGCAGCGTAGTCGGGACAGATACGCAGTATTTT. Based on the CDR3 plus reference TRBV9 and TRBJ2-3, the full variable domain is DSGVTQTPKHLITATGQRVTLRCSPRSGDLSVYWYQQSLDQGLQFLIQYYNGEERAKGNILERFSAQQFPDLHSELNLSSLELGDSALYFCASSVVGTDTQYFGPGTRLTVL.

Concerning this clone itself: The same CDR3 also results from other DNA sequences found in this sample. The chain recombines TRBV7-9 with TRBJ1-1; D might be TRBD1 (5 bases). This CDR3 contains 14 residues. Germline-derived CDR1 and CDR2 are SEHNR and FQNEAQ (reference sequence). Between the trimmed V and J ends, which lost 0 bases and 1 base, there was a span of 6 bases. CDR3 region: CASSLARENTEAFF. CDR3 DNA sequence: TGTGCCAGCAGCTTAGCCAGGGAGAACACTGAAGCTTTCTTT.

The CDR3 region has the DNA TGTGCCAGCAGTTATTCGGTGCAAGGGGATGAAAAACTGTTTTTT. As protein: CASSYSVQGDEKLFF. V is TRBV6-5 and J is TRBJ1-4; tentatively, D is TRBD1 (5 bases). Trimming cost V 3 bases and J 6 bases, with 14 bases left between them. Germline V gene data show CDR1 as MNHEY and CDR2 as SVGAGI. This CDR3 contains 15 residues.

The CDR3 is CASSLGEGGPKNIQYF. Written as DNA, the CDR3 is TGCGCCAGCAGCTTGGGGGAAGGGGGCCCCAAAAACATTCAGTACTTC. This chain connects TRBV5-1 to TRBJ2-4; 7 positions agree with TRBD1. The CDR3 is made up of 16 amino acids. Germline V gene data show CDR1 as SGHRS and CDR2 as YFSETQ. V lost 0 bases, J lost 2 bases, and 5 bases stayed unmatched.

V gene TRBV18 combines with J gene TRBJ1-6; the D gene is possibly TRBD1 (5 bases). With 3 bases removed from V and 17 bases from J, the gap between germline ends came to 11 bases. CDR1 is KGHSH and CDR2 is LQKENI in the germline V gene. This CDR3 comprises 11 residues. The CDR3: CASSPGDGFHF. DNA for the CDR3: TGTGCCAGCTCACCCGGGGACGGTTTCCACTTT.

The genes are TRBV28 and TRBJ2-7; the D is unclear. The CDR3 has 14 amino acids. Between the trimmed V and J ends, which lost 2 bases and 2 bases, there was a span of 10 bases. Germline-derived CDR1 and CDR2 are MDHEN and SYDVKM. CDR3 loop: CASSLTESPYEQYF. The CDR3, as DNA: TGTGCCAGCAGTTTAACGGAATCTCCCTACGAGCAGTACTTC.

V is TRBV7-3 and J is TRBJ2-1; 14 bases match TRBD2. Germline V gene data show CDR1 as SGHTA and CDR2 as FQGTGA. Unmatched junction bases numbered 8, after V lost 5 bases and J lost 8 bases. This CDR3 is 16 amino acids long. CDR3 coding DNA: TGTGCCAGCAGCCTCCAGACTAGCGGGGGGGCCCATGAGCAGTTCTTC. Protein: CASSLQTSGGAHEQFF.

CDR3 protein: CASSEWGTGMTEAFF. CDR3 in DNA: TGTGCCAGCAGTGAATGGGGGACAGGGATGACTGAAGCTTTCTTT. V usage is TRBV25-1 and J usage is TRBJ1-1, with 9 nucleotides matching TRBD1. Unmatched junction bases numbered 5, after V lost 1 base and J lost 5 bases. CDR1 and CDR2 (germline): MGHDK, SYGVNS. CDR3 length equals 15 residues.

V usage is TRBV27 and J usage is TRBJ2-3; 9 bases agree with TRBD2. This CDR3 has 16 residues. Germline trimming cut 3 bases from V and 0 bases from J; bases unmatched to any gene: 4. Germline CDR1 is MNHEY and CDR2 is SMNVEV (reference sequence). Here the CDR3 DNA reads TGTGCCAGCAGTTTTCTAGCGGGGCTTAGCACAGATACGCAGTATTTT. Translated, it gives CASSFLAGLSTDTQYF.

V gene TRBV6-2 or TRBV6-3 combines with J gene TRBJ1-6, with 7 bases aligning to TRBD1. Germline V gene sequence: CDR1 MNHEY, CDR2 SVGEGT. The CDR3 runs 16 residues. The J segment lost 4 bases and the V segment lost 6 bases, leaving 9 bases of the junction unmatched. CDR3 nucleotide sequence: TGTGCCAGCAGCCAGACGGGGACAGAATATAATTCACCCCTCCACTTT. Its protein product is CASSQTGTEYNSPLHF.

This clone was recorded once. V and J are TRBV6-2 or TRBV6-3 and TRBJ2-7; D remains unclear. The CDR3 is 16 residues long. V was clipped by 4 bases and J by 2 bases, with 18 bases between them. Germline CDR1 reads MNHEY; CDR2 reads SVGEGT. The CDR3 loop is CASSSQDPVFPYEQYF. The CDR3 DNA follows: TGTGCCAGCAGTTCTCAGGACCCCGTCTTTCCCTACGAGCAGTACTTC.

This clone was detected once. This sequence joins TRBV19 and TRBJ1-6; D ambiguous. This CDR3 comprises 13 residues. V gave up 3 bases and J gave up 7 bases, with 7 bases separating them. Looked up from germline, CDR1 is LNHDA and CDR2 is SQIVND (reference sequence). CDR3 nucleotides: TGTGCCAGTAGTATTTATCAGAATTCACCCCTCCACTTT. Protein product: CASSIYQNSPLHF.

This sequence joins TRBV18 and TRBJ1-6, with D possibly being TRBD1 (5 bases). Deletions cut 1 base from V and 10 bases from J, with 14 bases between. Germline CDR1 reads KGHSH; CDR2 reads LQKENI. The CDR3 is made up of 15 amino acids. CDR3 sequence reads: CASSPRAGLGSPLHF. For the CDR3, the DNA is TGTGCCAGCTCACCACGGGCAGGGCTGGGATCACCCCTCCACTTT.

The rearrangement uses TRBV28 and TRBJ1-6; the match to TRBD1 covers 10 bases. The CDR3 covers 15 residues. V lost 5 bases, J lost 8 bases, and 6 bases stayed unmatched. From germline, CDR1 is MDHEN and CDR2 SYDVKM. CDR3 bases: TGTGCCAGCAGTCCATCGACAGGGGGCTATTCACCCCTCCACTTT. Translating it yields CASSPSTGGYSPLHF.

V usage is TRBV10-1 and J usage is TRBJ2-2; TRBD1 agrees at 8 bases. CDR3 length: 17 residues. Germline-derived CDR1 and CDR2 are WNHNN and SYGVQD (reference sequence). J gave up 5 bases and V 4 bases, and 12 bases lay outside the gene matches. CDR3 loop: CASSGSGGSSVTGELFF. The CDR3 coding sequence is TGCGCCAGCAGTGGGTCAGGGGGCAGTAGTGTAACCGGGGAGCTGTTTTTT.

This chain connects TRBV19 to TRBJ2-5, with D tentatively TRBD1 (5 bases). Trimming left V 4 bases short and J 4 bases short, with 16 bases between. The germline V gene has CDR1 LNHDA and CDR2 SQIVND (reference sequence). The CDR3 covers 15 residues. The CDR3 DNA is TGTGCCAGTAGTAAGGGGCCGGCGCGACCAGAGACCCAGTACTTC. Translated: CASSKGPARPETQYF.

The V gene is TRBV9, the J gene TRBJ2-7, with 9 positions matching TRBD1. V lost 4 bases, J lost 3 bases, and 2 bases stayed unmatched. This CDR3 region has 13 residues. Germline CDR1 reads SGDLS; CDR2 reads YYNGEE. CDR3 sequence: CASSQGQGYEQYF. The CDR3 DNA sequence: TGTGCCAGCAGCCAGGGACAGGGCTACGAGCAGTACTTC.